The table lists the clone carrying this T cell receptor beta chain with a few counts. The antigen is not known. Trimming removed 5 bases from V and 0 bases from J, with 13 bases in between. The CDR3 covers 15 residues. Germline V gives CDR1 MGHRA, CDR2 YSYEKL. Through a sample-barcoded 5' primer and a J-beta primer mix, a second PCR was run for about 6 to 11 cycles. Via MiXCR, TCRdb re-called the 5' RACE reads, giving one row per CDR3 protein. The repertoire holds around 820,000 distinct CDR3 sequences, with 20% to 25% as singletons. The source of the sample is a study of blood T cells in healthy people across ages. The study's findings and limits: Higher diversity, along with more naive CD4+ cells, distinguished long-lived donors from aged donors.

This sample also belongs to another study, concerning T cells of mothers and their children. That study reports: A slight, non-significant increase in overlap was found for related mother-child pairs relative to unrelated pairs.

Sample: blood. This TCR derives from a boy under 18 in good health. The chain uses TRBV4-1 and TRBJ1-1, with D possibly matching TRBD1 (5 bases). In DNA form, the CDR3 reads TGCGCCAGCAGCTTATTCCGGGACCTGAACACTGAAGCTTTCTTT. Amino acids: CASSLFRDLNTEAFF.